This TCR beta chain was obtained from a study of CD8 T cells in Susac syndrome. This clonotype came up once. Trimming cost V 5 bases and J 7 bases; bases outside gene matches: 6. The CDR3 extends over 13 amino acids. The germline CDR1 and CDR2 sequences are DFQATT and SNEGSKA (reference sequence). CD8+ and CD4+ T cells were negatively isolated; TEMRA cells were FACS-enriched. Random hexamers were used to reverse transcribe roughly 0.5 to 1 ug of RNA. TCR beta CDR3 was amplified by immunoSEQ covering 54 Vbeta and 13 Jbeta. TCRdb re-called the immunoSEQ multiplex PCR reads with MiXCR, one entry per CDR3 protein. This sample yields 330,000 or so distinct CDR3 sequences, of which around nine tenths are seen a single time; approximately 0.2% belongs to the top ten.

Sequencing input: CD8+ T cells from PBMCs. The V gene is TRBV20-1, the J gene TRBJ1-5, with 9 nucleotides matching TRBD1. The sequence came from a human donor with multiple sclerosis. The CDR3 DNA reads as TGCAGTGCTTCCCCGACAGGGGGACAGCCCCAGCATTTT. This codes for CSASPTGGQPQHF.